This record looks at one TCR beta chain sequence and its context. The antigen remains undetermined. Produced via immunoSEQ multiplex PCR; TCRdb's table is partial and in-frame only. The data show roughly 48,000 clones, roughly 90% seen once. Time point in this sample: week 11, during vaccination. Alongside topical imiquimod, each dose of vaccine comprised 300 ug of mutant IDH1 20-mer peptide. The donors had new WHO grade 3 or 4 astrocytomas; these were IDH1-mutant and ATRX-lost. These data originate in a study of a mutant IDH1 vaccine in newly diagnosed glioma. As for the study in general: The initiation of vaccination occurred 4-6 weeks after radiotherapy alone, or with temozolomide cycles. Standard pretreatment was either radiotherapy, temozolomide, or, for most, radiochemotherapy with temozolomide. Study-wide results and limits: Shifts in the top peripheral T cell clonotypes seemed unrelated to pseudoprogression.

This CDR3 has 16 amino acids. CDR1 is SGHNT and CDR2 is YYREEE in the germline V gene (reference sequence). V gave up 2 bases and J gave up 0 bases, with 14 bases separating them. This sequence was found in a middle-aged man with glioma. The chain carries TRBV5-4 and TRBJ1-1, with D possibly being TRBD1 (6 bases). The sequences come from PBMCs, collected from a glioma patient whose treatment included an IDH1 peptide vaccine. The CDR3, as DNA: TGTGCCAGCAGCTTTGCCCCCACAGGGCTGAACACTGAAGCTTTCTTT. The encoded protein is CASSFAPTGLNTEAFF.